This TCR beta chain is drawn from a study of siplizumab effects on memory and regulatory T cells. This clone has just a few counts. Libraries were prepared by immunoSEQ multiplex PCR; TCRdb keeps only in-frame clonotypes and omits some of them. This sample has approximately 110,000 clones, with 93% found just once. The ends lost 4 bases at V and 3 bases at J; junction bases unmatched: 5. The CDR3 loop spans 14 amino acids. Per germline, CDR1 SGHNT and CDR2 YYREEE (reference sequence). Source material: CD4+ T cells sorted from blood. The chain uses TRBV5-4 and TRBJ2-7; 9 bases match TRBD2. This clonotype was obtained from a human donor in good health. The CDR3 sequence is CASSPRGGNYEQYF. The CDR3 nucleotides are TGTGCCAGCAGCCCGCGGGGGGGGAACTACGAGCAGTACTTC.